This T cell receptor (beta chain) was identified during a study of Ad26.COV2.S vaccination and SARS-CoV-2 variants. Overall study context: Trial arm assignment for the donor was COV1001 Ad26.COV2.S. The study's findings and limits: The study found higher spike-specific TCR breadth in vaccine than placebo recipients.

Specified treatment: roughly 20 received Ad26.COV2.S at low or high dose, single or two shots; 5 received placebo; per-sample allocation not given. Samples came from day 63 after the first vaccine or placebo injection. Wuhan-strain SARS-CoV-2 spike was expressed by the Ad26 vector that made up the vaccine. Germline-derived CDR1 and CDR2 are GTSNPN and SVGIG (reference sequence). CDR3 length: 15 residues. Trimming took off 0 bases at V and 0 bases at J, with 11 bases between the two ends. Measured with immunoSEQ multiplex PCR; TCRdb has only the in-frame clones, and not every one. This table has a few hundred thousand clones, 85% to 90% appearing once. Points on this clone: Its specificity is not known.

The TCR sequence derives from a person between 18 and 65 years old who received the Ad26.COV2.S COVID-19 vaccine or a placebo. V and J are TRBV30 and TRBJ1-1, with unresolved D. Sequenced material: peripheral blood, taken in a trial of Ad26.COV2.S vaccine versus placebo. This CDR3 reads CAWSVNRRVNTEAFF. The CDR3 DNA follows: TGTGCCTGGAGTGTAAATAGGAGGGTGAACACTGAAGCTTTCTTT.